In this sample, the clone carrying this T cell receptor (beta chain) turned up a few times. The data were taken from a study of Graves' ophthalmopathy and Graves' hyperthyroidism. Enrollment excluded any patients with other autoimmune diseases, uncontrolled infections, pregnancy or lactation. CDR1 SGHRS and CDR2 YFSETQ come from the germline V gene. The V end was cut by 0 bases, the J end by 3 bases, with 13 bases between. The CDR3 spans 16 residues. RNA transcripts were the source from which TCR beta CDR3 regions were amplified. The library came from an HTBI-primed first-round RT-PCR and a second-round multiplex PCR. TCRdb analysed the multiplex PCR reads with MiXCR anew, one entry per CDR3 protein. The table has over a million distinct CDR3 sequences, around a third seen once.

The material sequenced was peripheral blood or thyroid tissue (not recorded which). This sequence was found in an adult man with Graves' hyperthyroidism. This chain connects TRBV5-1 to TRBJ1-5; D not certain. The CDR3 DNA reads TGCGCCAGCAGCTTGGCGGCCGTGGGAATCAATCAGCCCCAGCATTTT. It encodes CASSLAAVGINQPQHF.